This entry lists 32 T cell receptor beta chains sequenced from one sample in a study of blood T cell repertoires in COVID-19. Sequencing was performed with immunoSEQ multiplex PCR; in TCRdb, only in-frame clones are kept and a portion is missing. The table records about 330,000 clones, under 90% of them present only once. The material sequenced was PBMCs or T cells enriched from blood (not recorded which). The receptors were gathered from a woman aged 18-29 years who had recovered from COVID-19.

This chain uses TRBV5-4 with TRBJ1-4; TRBD1 matches at 9 bases. Trimming took 6 bases from V and 8 from J; bases not matched to a gene: 8. This CDR3 is built from 14 residues. CDR1 is SGHNT and CDR2 is YYREEE in the germline V gene (reference sequence). The CDR3 loop reads CASTPGQGTEKLFF. DNA of the CDR3: TGTGCCAGCACGCCGGGACAGGGTACGGAAAAACTGTTTTTT.

V is TRBV7-9 and J is TRBJ1-5, with 8 bases fitting TRBD1. J gave up 11 bases and V 4 bases, and 22 bases lay outside the gene matches. Per the germline V gene, CDR1 is SEHNR and CDR2 is FQNEAQ (reference sequence). This CDR3 spans 18 amino acids. The CDR3 protein is CASSSNPGTGGRVRTQHF. CDR3 sequence (DNA): TGTGCCAGCAGCTCCAATCCGGGCACAGGGGGGCGAGTCAGGACCCAGCATTTT.

This sequence joins TRBV7-6 and TRBJ2-6; 10 bases line up with TRBD2. Germline values: CDR1 SGHVS, CDR2 FNYEAQ. CDR3 size: 21 residues. Unmatched junction bases numbered 11, after V lost 0 bases and J lost 0 bases. This chain's CDR3 is CASSLALVAGGQNSGANVLTF. In nucleotides, the CDR3 is TGTGCCAGCAGCTTAGCGCTCGTAGCGGGGGGCCAAAACTCTGGGGCCAACGTCCTGACTTTC.

This clone was observed a handful of times. The gene calls are TRBV21-1 and TRBJ1-4; TRBD1, the table's D call, lacks a check against the DNA. TRBV21-1 is noted as a pseudogene. This CDR3 has 20 residues. The chain's CDR3 is CASSKNRERQGAPNREKLFF. CDR3 bases: TGTGCCAGCAGCAAAAATAGGGAGCGACAGGGGGCGCCGAATCGAGAAAAACTGTTTTTT.

The table lists this clone with a few counts. This chain connects TRBV7-3 to TRBJ1-1; 8 bases are shared with TRBD1. The germline CDR1 and CDR2 sequences are SGHTA and FQGTGA. This CDR3 has 13 residues. Trimming cost V 3 bases and J 4 bases; bases outside gene matches: 1. CDR3 sequence (DNA): TGTGCCAGCAGCTTTACAGGGGGCACTGAAGCTTTCTTT. The encoded protein is CASSFTGGTEAFF.

This clone was recorded a few times. The chain couples TRBV10-3 to TRBJ1-5, with D tentatively TRBD1 (5 bases). V was cut by 0 bases and J by 0 bases, with 12 bases left in between. Germline lookup yields CDR1 ENHRY and CDR2 SYGVKD. The CDR3 runs 17 residues. Here the CDR3 DNA reads TGTGCCATCAGTGAGTCCGGGGGTGGGGTTAGCAATCAGCCCCAGCATTTT. Protein product: CAISESGGGVSNQPQHF.

The genes are TRBV27 and TRBJ1-1; 7 bases line up with TRBD1. CDR3 length: 15 residues. Trimming cost V 0 bases and J 0 bases; bases outside gene matches: 1. Germline CDR1 reads MNHEY; CDR2 reads SMNVEV (reference sequence). Here the CDR3 DNA reads TGTGCCAGCAGTTTATCGGGACAGCTGAACACTGAAGCTTTCTTT. The encoded protein is CASSLSGQLNTEAFF.

J is TRBJ2-7 and V is TRBV28; a possible D gene is TRBD1 (5 bases). This CDR3 comprises 15 residues. Trimming stripped 5 bases from V and 2 bases from J, with 16 bases between. The V gene's germline CDR1 is MDHEN and CDR2 SYDVKM. CDR3 nucleotide sequence: TGTGCCAGCAGTACCCAGGGATATGTAACCTACGAGCAGTACTTC. As protein: CASSTQGYVTYEQYF.

The chain links TRBV6-5 to TRBJ2-7; 8 bases agree with TRBD2. The CDR3 runs 14 residues. V shed 6 bases and J 7 bases; nucleotides not matched to a gene: 11. Germline CDR1 and CDR2: MNHEY and SVGAGI. DNA of the CDR3: TGTGCCAGCAGACCCCCGGGGGGGACGGGAGAGCAGTACTTC. Residues: CASRPPGGTGEQYF.

The V gene is TRBV20-1, the J gene TRBJ1-6; D gene ambiguous. Germline V gene data show CDR1 as DFQATT and CDR2 as SNEGSKA (reference sequence). Between the trimmed V and J ends, which lost 3 bases and 14 bases, there was a span of 11 bases. This CDR3 comprises 11 residues. CDR3 nucleotides: TGCAGTGCTAGCGGACTCTCCACCCTCCACTTT. Protein sequence: CSASGLSTLHF.

The genes are TRBV9 and TRBJ2-7, with 7 bases that match TRBD1. The CDR3 extends over 12 amino acids. Per the germline V gene, CDR1 is SGDLS and CDR2 is YYNGEE. J lost 5 bases, V lost 4 bases, and 3 bases had no gene match. CDR3 region: CASSTGADEQYF. As DNA, the CDR3 is TGTGCCAGCAGCACAGGGGCCGACGAGCAGTACTTC.

The V call is TRBV3-1 (or the pseudogene TRBV3-2), the J call TRBJ2-5; D unresolved. Germline-derived CDR1 and CDR2 are LGHDT and YNNKEL (reference sequence). CDR3 length equals 13 residues. Trimming shortened V by 0 bases and J by 10 bases, and 12 bases separated the two germline ends. The chain's CDR3 is CASSQDGGAVQYF. As DNA, the CDR3 is TGTGCCAGCAGCCAAGATGGTGGAGCAGTCCAGTACTTC.

Points on this clone: One end of the junction varies from germline; a read error may be responsible. This chain links TRBV28 with TRBJ1-2; TRBD1 matches 8 bases. This CDR3 contains 10 residues. CDR1 and CDR2 (germline): MDHEN, SYDVKM. This CDR3 is CASSPRTGSF. The CDR3, as DNA: TGTGCCAGCAGTCCCCGGACAGGGAGCTTC.

As regards this clone: The sample has other DNA sequences that encode this CDR3 too. This chain uses TRBV27 with TRBJ1-5; tentatively, D is TRBD1 (6 bases). V was cut by 4 bases and J by 3 bases, with 13 bases left in between. Germline assignment: CDR1 MNHEY and CDR2 SMNVEV (reference sequence). This CDR3 is built from 15 residues. CDR3 coding DNA: TGTGCCAGCAGTTCCCTAGGGGGTCTCAATCAGCCCCAGCATTTT. The encoded protein is CASSSLGGLNQPQHF.

The sample holds one count of this clone. The J gene is TRBJ1-2, the V gene TRBV9; a possible D gene is TRBD1 (5 bases). V shed 0 bases and J shed 2 bases, with 8 bases lying between them. The CDR3 extends over 14 amino acids. Germline V gene lookup returns CDR1 SGDLS and CDR2 YYNGEE. CDR3 DNA: TGTGCCAGCAGCGTAGATGCAGGGAACTATGGCTACACCTTC. It translates to CASSVDAGNYGYTF.

V and J are TRBV6-6 and TRBJ2-7; 9 bases agree with TRBD2. The CDR3 has 15 residues. V shed 2 bases and J 3 bases; nucleotides not matched to a gene: 5. The V gene's germline CDR1 is MNHNY and CDR2 SVGAGI (reference sequence). CDR3 sequence (DNA): TGTGCCAGCAGTTACGGGCGGGAGGGCCGCTACGAGCAGTACTTC. This encodes CASSYGREGRYEQYF.

In this sample, this clone turned up a few times. This sequence joins TRBV7-3 and TRBJ2-1; 10 bases match TRBD2. With 4 bases clipped from V and 10 bases from J, the junction kept 7 bases outside the gene matches. CDR3 length: 14 residues. Germline-derived CDR1 and CDR2 are SGHTA and FQGTGA. CDR3 bases: TGTGCCAGCAGCTCCCTAGCGGGAGTGGACGAGCAGTTCTTC. Amino acid sequence: CASSSLAGVDEQFF.

The chain recombines TRBV13 with TRBJ1-1, with D unresolved. V was trimmed by 1 base and J by 4 bases, leaving 7 bases between them. The CDR3 runs 13 residues. Germline loops: CDR1 PRHDT, CDR2 FYEKMQ (reference sequence). The DNA of the CDR3 is TGTGCCAGCAGCTTAGAACGGTCCACTGAAGCTTTCTTT. It codes for CASSLERSTEAFF.

This chain uses TRBV5-1 with TRBJ1-2, with 10 bases aligning to TRBD1. The germline V gene has CDR1 SGHRS and CDR2 YFSETQ. Germline trimming cut 4 bases from V and 0 bases from J; bases unmatched to any gene: 3. This CDR3 region has 15 residues. The CDR3 here is CASSRDRGSNYGYTF. In nucleotides, the CDR3 is TGCGCCAGCAGCCGGGACAGGGGATCTAACTATGGCTACACCTTC.

This clone was counted once. The J gene is TRBJ1-1, the V gene TRBV28; TRBD1 aligns across 7 bases. CDR3 length equals 14 residues. The V gene's germline CDR1 is MDHEN and CDR2 SYDVKM. Trimming at V came to 6 bases and at J to 0 bases, leaving 4 bases not matched to a gene. DNA of the CDR3: TGTGCCAGCAGCTCCGGACAGGTGAACACTGAAGCTTTCTTT. It encodes CASSSGQVNTEAFF.

This clone has only one observation. The chain joins TRBV7-2 to TRBJ2-2; 7 bases align to TRBD1. Germline CDR1 reads SGHTA; CDR2 reads FQGNSA. V trimming: 5 bases; J trimming: 6 bases; junction bases outside the gene matches: 9. There are 15 residues in the CDR3. Here the CDR3 DNA reads TGTGCCAGCAGCCCCACAGGGGTGGGGGCCGGGGAGCTGTTTTTT. It specifies CASSPTGVGAGELFF.

The chain links TRBV7-9 to TRBJ1-6; D gene uncertain. Per the germline V gene, CDR1 is SEHNR and CDR2 is FQNEAQ (reference sequence). The ends were cut back, 0 bases at V and 6 bases at J, with 9 bases in the middle. The CDR3 sequence is 15 residues long. CDR3 coding DNA: TGTGCCAGCAGCTTAGCGCACAACGCTAATTCACCCCTCCACTTT. It codes for CASSLAHNANSPLHF.

This rearrangement joins TRBV28 to TRBJ1-5; no definite D call. CDR3 size: 13 residues. V lost 3 bases and J 7 bases, leaving 10 bases between the germline ends. The germline V gene encodes CDR1 MDHEN and CDR2 SYDVKM. This CDR3 reads CASSFGRYQPQHF. The CDR3 DNA sequence: TGTGCCAGCAGTTTTGGGAGGTACCAGCCCCAGCATTTT.

The rearrangement uses TRBV7-9 and TRBJ2-5, with D perhaps matching TRBD2 (6 bases). The CDR3 is made up of 13 amino acids. Germline loops: CDR1 SEHNR, CDR2 FQNEAQ (reference sequence). Trimming took 7 bases from V and 5 from J, leaving 14 bases between them. CDR3 DNA sequence: TGTGCCAGCAATTCTCACGCGGGGGAGACCCAGTACTTC. Translated, it gives CASNSHAGETQYF.

This clone was picked up many times. Other DNA sequences from this sample encode an identical CDR3 as well. The chain combines TRBV2 with TRBJ1-2; D not certain. The CDR3 has 13 residues. Between the trimmed V and J ends, which lost 1 base and 4 bases, there was a span of 7 bases. Germline CDR1 SNHLY, CDR2 FYNNEI. CDR3: CASSEGRIYGYTF. DNA for the CDR3: TGTGCCAGCAGTGAAGGGCGGATCTATGGCTACACCTTC.

This rearrangement joins TRBV7-9 to TRBJ2-1; TRBD1 matches at 7 bases. The CDR3 spans 13 residues. V lost 5 bases to trimming and J lost 7 bases; unmatched junction nucleotides: 5. Germline V lookup: CDR1 SEHNR, CDR2 FQNEAQ (reference sequence). CDR3 in amino acids: CASSLTGENEQFF. The CDR3 bases are TGTGCCAGCAGCCTAACAGGGGAAAATGAGCAGTTCTTC. Full variable domain (outside the CDR3, taken from reference TRBV7-9 and TRBJ2-1): DTGVSQNPRHKITKRGQNVTFRCDPISEHNRLYWYRQTLGQGPEFLTYFQNEAQLEKSRLLSDRFSAERPKGSFSTLEIQRTEQGDSAMYLCASSLTGENEQFFGPGTRLTVL.

This chain joins TRBV9 and TRBJ1-6; 9 positions match TRBD1. This CDR3 comprises 15 residues. J gave up 10 bases and V 2 bases, and 7 bases lay outside the gene matches. In germline, CDR1 is SGDLS, CDR2 YYNGEE. The CDR3 is CASSVAGTGRSPLHF. The DNA for the CDR3 is TGTGCCAGCAGCGTCGCCGGGACAGGGAGGTCACCCCTCCACTTT.

This chain uses TRBV14 with TRBJ1-2; tentatively, D is TRBD1 (6 bases). Looked up from germline, CDR1 is SGHDN and CDR2 is FVKESK. The CDR3 has 14 residues. Trimming pared 2 bases from V and 2 bases from J, leaving 9 bases between. The CDR3 DNA follows: TGTGCCAGCAGCCAAACACAGGGCAACTATGGCTACACCTTC. As protein: CASSQTQGNYGYTF.

This chain connects TRBV7-8 to TRBJ2-2, with D hard to call. The CDR3 runs 16 residues. With 1 base removed from V and 1 base from J, the gap between germline ends came to 10 bases. CDR1 is SGHVS and CDR2 is FQNEAQ in the germline V gene. The CDR3 DNA reads TGTGCCAGCAGCTTAGTTCCGGTACTGAACACCGGGGAGCTGTTTTTT. Translating it yields CASSLVPVLNTGELFF.

The V gene is TRBV6-2 or TRBV6-3, the J gene TRBJ2-2, with TRBD1 matching over 7 bases. The V gene's germline CDR1 is MNHEY and CDR2 SVGEGT. The V and J ends lost 6 bases and 4 bases, in that order; junction bases with no gene match: 8. The CDR3 runs to 15 residues. CDR3 sequence reads: CASSTQGRGTGELFF. For the CDR3, the DNA is TGTGCCAGCAGCACACAGGGGAGAGGCACCGGGGAGCTGTTTTTT.

This clone was seen more than once but under ten times. The V gene is TRBV2, the J gene TRBJ2-3; TRBD2 aligns across 13 bases. The CDR3 contains 14 residues. CDR1 and CDR2 from the germline V gene are SNHLY and FYNNEI. Germline trimming cut 4 bases from V and 5 bases from J; bases unmatched to any gene: 0. The CDR3 DNA reads TGTGCCAGCAGTGGACTAGCGGGGGGAGATACGCAGTATTTT. It is translated as CASSGLAGGDTQYF. Based on the CDR3 plus reference TRBV2 and TRBJ2-3, the full variable domain is EPEVTQTPSHQVTQMGQEVILRCVPISNHLYFYWYRQILGQKVEFLVSFYNNEISEKSEIFDDQFSVERPDGSNFTLKIRSTKLEDSAMYFCASSGLAGGDTQYFGPGTRLTVL.

This sequence joins TRBV7-6 and TRBJ2-1, with 8 nucleotides matching TRBD1. The CDR3 consists of 15 residues. The J segment lost 8 bases and the V segment lost 0 bases, leaving 6 bases of the junction unmatched. Germline V gives CDR1 SGHVS, CDR2 FNYEAQ. The CDR3 DNA reads as TGTGCCAGCAGCTTAGCGACAGGGGCAGAGGATGAGCAGTTCTTC. It codes for CASSLATGAEDEQFF. The variable domain in full, with the rest retrieved from reference TRBV7-6 and TRBJ2-1, is GAGVSQSPRYKVTKRGQDVALRCDPISGHVSLYWYRQALGQGPEFLTYFNYEAQQDKSGLPNDRFSAERPEGSISTLTIQRTEQRDSAMYRCASSLATGAEDEQFFGPGTRLTVL.